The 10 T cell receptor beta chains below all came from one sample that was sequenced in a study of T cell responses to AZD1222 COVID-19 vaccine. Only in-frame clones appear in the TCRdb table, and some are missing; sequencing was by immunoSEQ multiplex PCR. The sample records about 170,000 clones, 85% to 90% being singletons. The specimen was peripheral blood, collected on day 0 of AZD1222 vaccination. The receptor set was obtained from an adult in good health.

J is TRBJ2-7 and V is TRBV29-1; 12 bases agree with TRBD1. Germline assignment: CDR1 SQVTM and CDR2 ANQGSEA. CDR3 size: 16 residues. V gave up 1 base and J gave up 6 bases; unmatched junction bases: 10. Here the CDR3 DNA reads TGCAGCGTTGAAGTGGAGATGGGGACAGGGGGCGGCGAGCAGTACTTC. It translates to CSVEVEMGTGGGEQYF.

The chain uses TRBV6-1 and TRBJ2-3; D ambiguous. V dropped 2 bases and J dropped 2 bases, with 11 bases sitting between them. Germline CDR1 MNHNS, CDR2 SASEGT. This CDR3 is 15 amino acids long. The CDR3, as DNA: TGTGCCAGCAGTGAACACGGGCGGCTCACAGATACGCAGTATTTT. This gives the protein CASSEHGRLTDTQYF.

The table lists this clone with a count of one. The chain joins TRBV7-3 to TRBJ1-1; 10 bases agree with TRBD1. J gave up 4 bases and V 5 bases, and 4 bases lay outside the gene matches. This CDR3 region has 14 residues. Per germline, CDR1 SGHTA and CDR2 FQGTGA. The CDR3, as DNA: TGTGCCAGCAGCCTGACAGGGGGCTTCACTGAAGCTTTCTTT. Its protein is CASSLTGGFTEAFF. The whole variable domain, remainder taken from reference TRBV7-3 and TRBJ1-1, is GAGVSQTPSNKVTEKGKYVELRCDPISGHTALYWYRQSLGQGPEFLIYFQGTGAADDSGLPNDRFFAVRPEGSVSTLKIQRTERGDSAVYLCASSLTGGFTEAFFGQGTRLTVV.

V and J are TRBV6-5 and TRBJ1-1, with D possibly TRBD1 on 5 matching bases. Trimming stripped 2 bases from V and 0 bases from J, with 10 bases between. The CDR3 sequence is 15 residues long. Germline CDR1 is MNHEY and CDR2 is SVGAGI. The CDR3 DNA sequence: TGTGCCAGCAGTTACCGAGGGGAGTTGAACACTGAAGCTTTCTTT. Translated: CASSYRGELNTEAFF.

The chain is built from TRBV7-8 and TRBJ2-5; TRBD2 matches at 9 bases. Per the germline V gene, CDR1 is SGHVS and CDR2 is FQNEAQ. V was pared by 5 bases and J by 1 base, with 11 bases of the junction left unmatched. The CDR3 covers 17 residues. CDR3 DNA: TGTGCCAGCAGCCCATGGGGTAGCGGGGGACTCCAAGAGACCCAGTACTTC. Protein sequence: CASSPWGSGGLQETQYF.

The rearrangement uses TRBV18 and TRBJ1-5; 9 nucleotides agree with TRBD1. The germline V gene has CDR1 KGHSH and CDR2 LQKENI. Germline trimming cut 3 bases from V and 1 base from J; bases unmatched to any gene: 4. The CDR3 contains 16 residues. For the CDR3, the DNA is TGTGCCAGCTCACCCGTGGGACAGGGCAGCAATCAGCCCCAGCATTTT. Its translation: CASSPVGQGSNQPQHF.

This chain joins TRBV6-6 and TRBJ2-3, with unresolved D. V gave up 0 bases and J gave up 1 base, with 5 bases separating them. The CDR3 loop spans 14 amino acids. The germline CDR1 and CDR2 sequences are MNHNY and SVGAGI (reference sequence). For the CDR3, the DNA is TGTGCCAGCAGTTACTCCGTCGGCACAGATACGCAGTATTTT. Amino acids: CASSYSVGTDTQYF.

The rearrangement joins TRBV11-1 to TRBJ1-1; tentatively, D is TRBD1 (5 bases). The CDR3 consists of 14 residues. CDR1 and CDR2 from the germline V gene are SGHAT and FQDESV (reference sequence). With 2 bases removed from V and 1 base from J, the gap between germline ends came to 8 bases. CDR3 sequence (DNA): TGTGCCAGCAGCTTAAGGGGTCGGAACACTGAAGCTTTCTTT. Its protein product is CASSLRGRNTEAFF.

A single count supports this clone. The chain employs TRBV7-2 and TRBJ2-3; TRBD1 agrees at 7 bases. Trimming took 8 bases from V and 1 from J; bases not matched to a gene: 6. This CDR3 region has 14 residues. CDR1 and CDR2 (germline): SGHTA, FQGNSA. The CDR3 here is CASGLQGGTDTQYF. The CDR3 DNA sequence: TGTGCCAGCGGACTTCAGGGGGGCACAGATACGCAGTATTTT.

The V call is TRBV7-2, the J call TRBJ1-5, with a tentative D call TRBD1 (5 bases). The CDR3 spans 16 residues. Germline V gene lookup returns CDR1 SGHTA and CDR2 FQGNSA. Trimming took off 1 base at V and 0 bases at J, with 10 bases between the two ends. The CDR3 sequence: CASSLGRGSSNQPQHF. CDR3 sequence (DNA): TGTGCCAGCAGCTTAGGTCGGGGCAGTAGCAATCAGCCCCAGCATTTT. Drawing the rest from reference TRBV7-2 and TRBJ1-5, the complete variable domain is GAGVSQSPSNKVTEKGKDVELRCDPISGHTALYWYRQSLGQGLEFLIYFQGNSAPDKSGLPSDRFSAERTGGSVSTLTIQRTQQEDSAVYLCASSLGRGSSNQPQHFGDGTRLSIL.